This T cell receptor (beta chain) comes out of a study of shared clonotypes between healthy human individuals. Background on the study: There were three CD4 naive, three CD4 memory, two CD8 naive and one CD8 memory plates per donor.

The CDR3 covers 11 residues. Germline values: CDR1 MNHNY, CDR2 SVGAGI (reference sequence). V dropped 6 bases and J dropped 11 bases, with 14 bases sitting between them. Naive CD8 cells, CD45RO-negative and positively selected for CCR7, excluded terminally differentiated effector memory CD45RA+ cells. Turning to this clone: Its antigen is undetermined.

Each subset's genomic DNA was split evenly across several immunoSEQ plates. The protocol was immunoSEQ multiplex PCR, while the TCRdb copy is restricted to in-frame clones and leaves out a portion. The data contain around 560,000 clones, 95% of them singletons. Study-level results: Clonotypes not shared had lower generation probabilities than those common to all four donors. The genetic and exposure-history diversity represented was limited by few donors.

The specimen was naive CD8+ T cells sorted from blood. The source of this sequence is a woman in her 30s in good health. This chain uses TRBV6-6 with TRBJ2-7; D is uncertain. In nucleotides, the CDR3 is TGTGCCAGCAGCGCAGGATACGTCAAGTACTTC. Protein sequence: CASSAGYVKYF.